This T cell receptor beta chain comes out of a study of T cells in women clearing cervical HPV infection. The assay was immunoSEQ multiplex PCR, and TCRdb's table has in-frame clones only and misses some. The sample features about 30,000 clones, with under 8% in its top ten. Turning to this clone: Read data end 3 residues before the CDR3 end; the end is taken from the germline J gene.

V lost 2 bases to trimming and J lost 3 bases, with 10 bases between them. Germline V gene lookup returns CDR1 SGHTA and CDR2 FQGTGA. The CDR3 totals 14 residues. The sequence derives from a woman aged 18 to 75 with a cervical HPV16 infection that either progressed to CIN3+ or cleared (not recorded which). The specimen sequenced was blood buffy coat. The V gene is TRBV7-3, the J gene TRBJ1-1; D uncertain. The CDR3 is CASSLGRVDTEAFF. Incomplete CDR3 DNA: TGTGCCAGCAGCTTAGGCCGTGTGGACACTGAA.